This TCR beta chain was identified during a study of blood T cell repertoires in COVID-19. Turning to the study itself: Italy, Spain and the United States were the sources of the convalescent and acute COVID-19 samples. Sources were T cells, B-cell-depleted T cells, or PBMCs; the material itself was cDNA or gDNA.

Per the study methods: Amplification of reference gene primers was used by the study to estimate nucleated cell counts. Produced via immunoSEQ multiplex PCR; TCRdb's table is partial and in-frame only. Clone size and the V and J calls come from that table; the DNA yielded D and trimming. The sample holds about 150,000 clones, 65% to 85% seen once. The sequenced sample was peripheral blood. This sequence originates from a woman of 80 years or more with acute or convalescent COVID-19.

The CDR3 sequence: CASSLGGQVANEKLFF. CDR3 in DNA: TGTGCCAGCAGCTTAGGGGGGCAGGTCGCTAATGAAAAACTGTTTTTT. This chain joins TRBV7-2 and TRBJ1-4, with D tentatively TRBD1 (6 bases). V dropped 1 base and J dropped 3 bases, with 12 bases sitting between them. The length of the CDR3 is 16 residues. Looked up from germline, CDR1 is SGHTA and CDR2 is FQGNSA.